This record concerns one T cell receptor beta chain sequence. Its antigen is as yet unknown. PCR employed 60 Vbeta and 13 Jbeta primers. This table comes from immunoSEQ multiplex PCR, and its TCRdb copy is limited to in-frame clones, with some not included. This sample has around 190,000 clones, with approximately 77% found just once. The CDR3 covers 16 residues. J was trimmed by 9 bases and V by 1 base; bases with no gene match: 12. CDR1 and CDR2 (germline): SEHNR, FQNEAQ (reference sequence). The sample originates from a study of cytomegalovirus exposure and HLA in healthy donors. Study observations and caveats: The authors later found most CMV-associated TCR beta chains appeared HLA-restricted. Listed as cytomegalovirus-associated were 164 TCR beta chains.

The sequenced material came from PBMCs. The rearrangement joins TRBV7-9 to TRBJ2-5; 9 positions match TRBD2. This TCR was sampled from a man in his forties in good health and CMV-seropositive. The CDR3 bases are TGTGCCAGCAGCTTAGGTGATAGCGGGGGCGCCGCCCCCCAGTACTTC. It encodes CASSLGDSGGAAPQYF.